Given below is one TCR beta chain in context. The antigen this receptor binds is unknown. The sample holds no much larger clone one base away, and base qualities are not on file. From the cysteine up to the phenylalanine, the CDR3 has a length of 15 residues. Only the CDR3 portion is preserved as DNA: 45 bases, with reading frame beginning at the first base. In the germline V gene, CDR1 corresponds to SGHRS and CDR2 to YFSETQ. Between the V and J ends, shortened by 0 bases and 2 bases respectively, the junction contains 9 bases. The record originates from a study of cytomegalovirus exposure and HLA in healthy donors (dated by TCRdb to 2016 to 2017). Some background on the complete study: In an earlier analysis of 550 to 750 of the donors, around 300 Gb of sequence data and 90 million to 120 million unique TCR beta sequences from some 170 million T cells were reported. Roughly 300 gigabases of sequencing data and approximately 93 million unique TCR sequences were included in an early release covering 550 to 650 HLA-typed donors. Of the approximately 400 genotyped donors, less than 90% were placed in the genetic ancestry cluster associated with self-reported Caucasian donors. The study aimed to test whether signatures of past pathogen exposure could be identified by cataloging public T cell receptors. Using immunosequencing, the study profiled T cell repertoires from 666 subjects and related those repertoires to cytomegalovirus serostatus. Besides the first cohort of under 700 subjects, a separate validation cohort made up of about 120 different subjects was used. To predict cytomegalovirus infection status, the study brought together high-throughput TCR immunosequencing, statistical association of individual TCRs with disease status, and machine learning. In a later analysis, previously published TCR beta repertoires from 550 to 700 donors were re-analyzed and high-resolution HLA genotyping was added so that TCR occurrence patterns could be studied. Rather than drawing on any new phenotypic data, the later analysis identified candidate immune exposures from TCR beta sequences and the way those sequences occurred across donors. An earlier analysis of about 620 of the donors applied high-throughput TCR beta sequencing to assess whether each TCR beta V gene segment acted as functional or pseudogenic. Alongside the repertoire data, information on donor age, sex, ethnicity and CMV serostatus was compiled. Genome-wide SNP genotypes for about three fifths of the roughly 700 donors were used in a later genetic analysis, which treated that subset as a discovery cohort. All discovery cohort repertoires had been generated using a single sequencing platform. Class I and class II HLA loci were covered by the typing at four-digit resolution. Typing coverage differed by locus: A, B, C, DRB1 and DQB1 were typed in roughly 629-640 donors, DQA1 in about 500, DPA1 in some 600, and DPB1 in 472. Because of strong linkage in the cohort, a handful of DR-DQ haplotypes were treated as single units for association and clustering. Among about 400 genotyped donors of the cohort, an average of approximately 200,000 unique TCR beta nucleotide sequences was sequenced per donor, of which 15% to 20% were non-productive. General findings and caveats noted by the study authors: Across donors, most TCR sequences were observed very rarely, whereas some public TCRs were present in many individuals. Linkage disequilibrium might explain the correlated functional status among segregating V segments, but an unknown experimental factor could not be ruled out. The study gave a list of about 150 TCR beta chains associated with cytomegalovirus. In a later analysis, HLA-associated TCR beta chains showed more clonal expansion and lower generation probabilities than non-associated chains that were equally common. According to a later analysis, parvovirus B19, influenza, CMV and Epstein-Barr virus appeared linked to several top co-occurrence clusters. In a later analysis, TCR association rates were found to vary across HLA loci, with the most associated TCRs seen for DRB1 alleles and the fewest for HLA-C alleles. Compared with the approximately 710-donor mean, donors in an Asian-associated ancestry cluster had fewer N-insertions in productive TCRs, according to a later genetic analysis. The only immune exposure information available for the cohort was CMV serostatus. A further reported finding was that TCR beta sequences accurately predicted the HLA-A and HLA-B alleles for most subjects in the first cohort. Assigning TCR associations to individual alleles was difficult when HLA alleles, especially DR and DQ, strongly co-occurred. Presence/absence analyses assumed roughly uniform sequencing depth across donors, an assumption that may not hold. In a later genetic analysis, a missense DCLRE1C variant was associated with V-gene and J-gene trimming of TCR beta chains, and the association was replicated in an independent cohort. In a later analysis, most CMV-associated TCR beta chains were found to appear HLA-restricted, with HLA associations seemingly driven largely by CMV exposure. In vitro tests confirmed that three of the cytomegalovirus-associated TCR beta chains recognize cytomegalovirus antigens. Because HLA typing was missing for some donors at each locus, association tests included only the typed subset. Some IMGT-functional V segments, including TRBV6-2 and TRBV6-3, could not be told apart with the 87-base-pair reads, so those segments were excluded. An earlier analysis of approximately 600 of the donors showed that most TCR beta V segments appeared in productive rearrangements either about 90% or about 30% of the time, which broadly matched IMGT annotations. According to the authors, the approach could potentially be generalized to other disease states and immunological phenotypes. The sequencing pipeline was judged likely to have produced a cluster of highly shared sequence variants as a technical artifact. Because counts were too low, seventeen rarely observed V segments, including chromosome 9 orphons, were excluded from the earlier analysis of around 640 of the donors. The classifier was reported to diagnose cytomegalovirus status with high specificity and sensitivity in both the original cohort and the validation cohort. This cohort had only TCR beta chains sequenced, and the lack of alpha or paired-chain data limited which features could be detected. At a false discovery rate of 0.05, a later analysis linked some 17,000 TCR beta sequences to specific HLA alleles.

The cohort was made up of 500 to 800 healthy bone marrow donors. All cohort members were sampled while nominally healthy, although unrecorded immune exposures were likely present. The donor tested CMV seronegative, placing the donor among the 350 or so seronegative members of the cohort. Each donor provided a peripheral blood sample, and peripheral blood mononuclear cells were used for TCR beta sequencing. Genomic DNA extraction from the blood cell samples was performed with the Qiagen DNeasy Blood Extraction Kit. The library was produced with the immunoSEQ multiplex PCR assay. The multiplex PCR relied on a mix of 60 forward primers for TCR Vbeta segments and 13 reverse primers for TCR Jbeta segments. The CDR3 region of rearranged TCR beta genes was amplified from genomic DNA by a multiplex PCR assay. The Illumina HiSeq System was used to sequence the amplified TCR beta libraries as 87-base-pair reads. As for the original processing: Across the 600 to 700 repertoires, a later analysis counted tens of millions of unique TCR beta chains, around 10 million of which were shared by at least two donors. To remove PCR and sequencing errors, raw reads were error-corrected and collapsed into unique sequences using a nearest-neighbor algorithm that merged closely related sequences. V, D and J gene segments were assigned by aligning CDR3 sequences to IMGT reference sequences. For a sequence to be retained, a match of at least six nucleotides was required to both a V gene segment and a J gene segment. A rearrangement counted as productive if the CDR3 had no stop codons and remained in frame with V and J, and every other rearrangement counted as non-productive. Following IMGT convention, CDR3 was defined as the stretch from the second conserved V-encoded cysteine to the conserved J-encoded phenylalanine. The earlier analysis of some 540 of the donors excluded any sequence lacking an unambiguous match to a single V gene segment. In an earlier analysis of roughly 600 of the donors, a V segment was called functional when productive rearrangements were above 56.7%, and segregating when the standard deviation between donors exceeded 5%. To diagnose cytomegalovirus status from the catalog of TCR beta chain sequences, a statistical classification framework was built. V and J gene assignment, in a later analysis, came from comparing TCR nucleotide sequences with IMGT/GENE-DB human TR gene sequences. In a later analysis, CDR3 sequences and most-parsimonious VDJ recombination scenarios were assigned using the TCRdist pipeline. In a later analysis, every TCR beta chain was defined by the combination of its CDR3 amino acid sequence and its V-gene family, and reads without a unique V-gene family were dropped. A later analysis removed roughly 590 highly shared, low-generation-probability nucleotide sequences to deal with suspected cross-contamination and a sequencing artifact. For each public chain, a later analysis derived a clonal expansion index from normalized ranks of inferred template counts within each repertoire. A later analysis computed generation probabilities with a VDJ recombination model fitted to out-of-frame rearrangements, and checked the results against IGoR. A later analysis scored TCR-TCR, TCR-HLA and TCR-CMV co-occurrence with hypergeometric tests, applying a repertoire-size bias correction to TCR pairs. In a later analysis, false discovery rates were estimated by permuting HLA or CMV assignments 20 times. A later analysis grouped co-occurring TCRs with DBSCAN, adding TCRdist sequence similarity when clustering within HLA-allele-positive subsets. Repertoires with fewer than 30,000 or more than 120,000 public chains, plus five repertoires with anomalous nucleotide sharing, were excluded from co-occurrence clustering. TCRdb holds this immuneACCESS table with in-frame rearrangements only. Some clones are missing; in checked studies, unresolved V genes explain under half, and the rest has no known cause. V and J calls and clone size are as listed in that table; D and trimming were resolved from the DNA. The sample table lists approximately 110,000 clones, about 73% of them with a count of one. Around 4.1% of the sample goes to the ten largest clones.

This chain is built from TRBV5-1 and TRBJ1-5; a tentative D call is TRBD1 (6 bases match). This receptor was taken from a woman in her 40s in good health and CMV-seronegative. The sample taken for sequencing was PBMCs. The nucleotide sequence is given as TGCGCCAGCAGCTTGGAAGGGGGTGGCAATCAGCCCCAGCATTTT. This is translated as CASSLEGGGNQPQHF. Reference TRBV5-1 and TRBJ1-5 proteins supply the regions before and after the CDR3; the full variable domain is: KAGVTQTPRYLIKTRGQQVTLSCSPISGHRSVSWYQQTPGQGLQFLFEYFSETQRNKGNFPGRFSGRQFSNSRSEMNVSTLELGDSALYLCASSLEGGGNQPQHFGDGTRLSIL.